This T cell receptor beta chain originates from a study of T cell responses to AZD1222 COVID-19 vaccine. General study findings and limits: Possibly, clonal diversity was underestimated; donors were largely white British and included more females.

This clone showed up just a few times. Its antigen is not known. Germline V gene data show CDR1 as MRHNA and CDR2 as SNTAGT. This CDR3 has 13 amino acids. The V gene end was trimmed by 5 bases and the J gene end by 4 bases; junction bases not matched to a gene: 3. Data came from immunoSEQ multiplex PCR; TCRdb stores just in-frame clones and leaves some out. The table records under 300,000 clones, over 85% of them present only once. The receptor's source is an adult in good health. The genes are TRBV6-4 and TRBJ1-2, with 8 bases identical to TRBD1. Here the sequenced sample was peripheral blood, taken on day 0 of AZD1222 vaccination. CDR3 sequence: CASSPTGAYGYTF. In nucleotides, the CDR3 is TGTGCCAGCAGTCCGACAGGGGCCTATGGCTACACCTTC.